The table lists the clone carrying this T cell receptor beta chain with a count of one. The data derive from a study of shared clonotypes between healthy human individuals. Each replicate PCR on the sorted subsets used 200 to 250 ng DNA (approximately 33,000 T cell genomes). Sequencing was performed with immunoSEQ multiplex PCR; in TCRdb, only in-frame clones are kept and a portion is missing. The repertoire holds under 200,000 clones, with 85% to 95% as singletons. Trimming stripped 2 bases from V and 1 base from J, with 15 bases between. Per the germline V gene, CDR1 is SGHTA and CDR2 is FQGNSA. The CDR3 spans 17 residues.

The sequencing sample was made of naive CD4+ T cells sorted from blood. Described subset: CD45RA+ positively selected. The genes are TRBV7-2 and TRBJ1-5; D ambiguous. The sequence was collected from a woman in her twenties or thirties in good health. CDR3 protein: CASSLLVLDLSNQPQHF. CDR3 DNA sequence: TGTGCCAGCAGCTTACTCGTTCTTGATCTGAGCAATCAGCCCCAGCATTTT.